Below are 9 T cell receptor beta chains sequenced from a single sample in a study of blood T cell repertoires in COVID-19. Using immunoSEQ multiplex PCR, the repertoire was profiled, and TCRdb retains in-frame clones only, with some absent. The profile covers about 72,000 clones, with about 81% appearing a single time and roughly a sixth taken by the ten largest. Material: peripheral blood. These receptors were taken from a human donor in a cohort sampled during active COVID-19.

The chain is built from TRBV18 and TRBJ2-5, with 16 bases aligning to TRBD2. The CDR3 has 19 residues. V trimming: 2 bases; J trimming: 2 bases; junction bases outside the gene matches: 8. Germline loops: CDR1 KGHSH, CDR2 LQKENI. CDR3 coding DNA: TGTGCCAGCTCACCAGCGGGACTAGCGGGGGGGCGGACTCAAGAGACCCAGTACTTC. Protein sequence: CASSPAGLAGGRTQETQYF.

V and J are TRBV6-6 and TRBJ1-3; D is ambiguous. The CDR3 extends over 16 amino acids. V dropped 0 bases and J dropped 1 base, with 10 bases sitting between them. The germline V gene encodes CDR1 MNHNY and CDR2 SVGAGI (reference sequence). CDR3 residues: CASSYSSVSSGNTIYF. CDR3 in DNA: TGTGCCAGCAGTTACTCATCGGTTTCTTCTGGAAACACCATATATTTT.

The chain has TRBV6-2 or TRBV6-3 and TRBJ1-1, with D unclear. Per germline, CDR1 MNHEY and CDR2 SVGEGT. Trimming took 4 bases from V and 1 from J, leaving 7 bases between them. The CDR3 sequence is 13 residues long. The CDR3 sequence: CASSFSRNTEAFF. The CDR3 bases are TGTGCCAGCAGTTTCTCCAGGAACACTGAAGCTTTCTTT.

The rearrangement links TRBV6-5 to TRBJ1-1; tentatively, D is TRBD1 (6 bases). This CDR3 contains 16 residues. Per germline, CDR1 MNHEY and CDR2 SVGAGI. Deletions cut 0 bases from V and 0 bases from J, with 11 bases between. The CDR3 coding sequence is TGTGCCAGCAGTTACTCTGGGACACCTATGAACACTGAAGCTTTCTTT. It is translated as CASSYSGTPMNTEAFF.

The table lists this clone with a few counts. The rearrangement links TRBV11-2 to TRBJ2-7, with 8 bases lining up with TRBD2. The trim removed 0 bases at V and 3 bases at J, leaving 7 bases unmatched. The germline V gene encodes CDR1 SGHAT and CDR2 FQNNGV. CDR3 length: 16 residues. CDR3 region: CASSLDSTSGGYEQYF. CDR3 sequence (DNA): TGTGCCAGCAGCTTAGATTCGACGAGCGGGGGCTACGAGCAGTACTTC.

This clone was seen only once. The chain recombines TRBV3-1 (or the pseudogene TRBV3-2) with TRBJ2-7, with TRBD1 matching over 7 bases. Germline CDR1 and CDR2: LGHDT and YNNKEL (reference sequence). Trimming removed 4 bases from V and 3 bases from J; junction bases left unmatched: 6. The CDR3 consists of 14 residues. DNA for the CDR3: TGTGCCAGCAGCCTTCGGGACAGCGGCTACGAGCAGTACTTC. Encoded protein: CASSLRDSGYEQYF.

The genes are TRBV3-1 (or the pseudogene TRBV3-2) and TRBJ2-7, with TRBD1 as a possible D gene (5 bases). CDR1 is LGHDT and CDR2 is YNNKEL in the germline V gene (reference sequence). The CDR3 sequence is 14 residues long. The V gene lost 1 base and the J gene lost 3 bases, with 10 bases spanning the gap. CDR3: CASSQVQGVYEQYF. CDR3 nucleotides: TGTGCCAGCAGCCAAGTGCAGGGTGTCTACGAGCAGTACTTC.

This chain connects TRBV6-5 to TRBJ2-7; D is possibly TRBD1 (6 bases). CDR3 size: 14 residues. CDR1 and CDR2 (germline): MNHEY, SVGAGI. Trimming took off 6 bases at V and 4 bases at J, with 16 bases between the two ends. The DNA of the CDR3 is TGTGCCAGCAGCAACGGACAGCTCCTTTACGAGCAGTACTTC. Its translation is CASSNGQLLYEQYF.

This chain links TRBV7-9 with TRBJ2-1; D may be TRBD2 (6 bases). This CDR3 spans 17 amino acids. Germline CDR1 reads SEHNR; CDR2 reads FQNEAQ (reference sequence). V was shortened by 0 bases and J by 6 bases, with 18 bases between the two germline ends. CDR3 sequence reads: CASSLAGFAGKGNEQFF. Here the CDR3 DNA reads TGTGCCAGCAGCTTAGCCGGGTTTGCGGGGAAGGGCAATGAGCAGTTCTTC. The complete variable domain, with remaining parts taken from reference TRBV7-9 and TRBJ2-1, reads DTGVSQNPRHKITKRGQNVTFRCDPISEHNRLYWYRQTLGQGPEFLTYFQNEAQLEKSRLLSDRFSAERPKGSFSTLEIQRTEQGDSAMYLCASSLAGFAGKGNEQFFGPGTRLTVL.